What follows are 26 T cell receptor beta chains derived from one specimen sequenced in a study of T cell changes during pregnancy in multiple sclerosis. Produced via immunoSEQ multiplex PCR; TCRdb's table is partial and in-frame only. In the table there are approximately 60,000 clones, about 92% of which are singletons. Sequencing used peripheral blood, obtained in the second trimester of pregnancy. The origin of the receptors is a female donor in good health, enrolled as a control in a pregnancy study.

The rearrangement uses TRBV2 and TRBJ1-3; 7 bases agree with TRBD1. CDR3 size: 15 residues. Germline CDR1 SNHLY, CDR2 FYNNEI. Trimming at V came to 5 bases and at J to 0 bases, leaving 4 bases not matched to a gene. The CDR3 region is CASSRGQNSGNTIYF. The CDR3 coding sequence is TGTGCCAGCAGTCGGGGACAGAACTCTGGAAACACCATATATTTT.

The chain recombines TRBV11-3 with TRBJ2-7; maybe TRBD2 (5 bases). The CDR3 consists of 11 residues. Germline V gene sequence: CDR1 SGHNT, CDR2 YENEEA. Trimming took 8 bases from V and 9 from J, leaving 14 bases between them. The CDR3 region has the DNA TGTGCCAGCCCCCCCGGGAACGGGCAGTACTTC. This sequence encodes CASPPGNGQYF. Full variable domain (rest looked up from reference TRBV11-3 and TRBJ2-7): EAGVVQSPRYKIIEKKQPVAFWCNPISGHNTLYWYLQNLGQGPELLIRYENEEAVDDSQLPKDRFSAERLKGVDSTLKIQPAELGDSAVYLCASPPGNGQYFGPGTRLTVT.

The chain uses TRBV30 and TRBJ2-3; D call uncertain. Trimming removed 2 bases at V and 0 bases at J, with 3 bases between. The CDR3 sequence is 12 residues long. Germline CDR1 and CDR2: GTSNPN and SVGIG (reference sequence). The CDR3 DNA reads as TGTGCCTGGAGTTCTAGCACAGATACGCAGTATTTT. It encodes CAWSSSTDTQYF.

The chain employs TRBV5-1 and TRBJ2-3; TRBD1 agrees at 8 bases. Germline CDR1 SGHRS, CDR2 YFSETQ. This CDR3 comprises 17 residues. The J segment lost 4 bases and the V segment lost 0 bases, leaving 10 bases of the junction unmatched. CDR3 region: CASSLALVQGVADTQYF. CDR3 coding DNA: TGCGCCAGCAGCTTGGCCCTGGTACAGGGGGTAGCAGATACGCAGTATTTT.

DNA of the CDR3: TGTGCCAGCAGCTTAACTGGGGGCAGGGAGACCCAGTACTTC. Translation: CASSLTGGRETQYF. The V call is TRBV7-3, the J call TRBJ2-5, with TRBD1 as a possible D gene (6 bases). Germline values: CDR1 SGHTA, CDR2 FQGTGA. V was cut by 0 bases and J by 5 bases, with 10 bases left in between. This CDR3 spans 14 amino acids.

The chain employs TRBV5-6 and TRBJ1-1; no clear D gene. V lost 4 bases to trimming and J lost 0 bases, with 16 bases between them. Germline CDR1 and CDR2: SGHDT and YYEEEE. The CDR3 loop spans 16 amino acids. CDR3: CASSPPTAFVNTEAFF. The CDR3 DNA reads as TGTGCCAGCAGCCCCCCCACAGCATTCGTGAACACTGAAGCTTTCTTT.

In nucleotides, the CDR3 is TGTGCCAGCAGTTACCCGGGACAGGGAGTGGCCCAGCATTTT. Translating it yields CASSYPGQGVAQHF. This chain connects TRBV6-6 to TRBJ1-5, with TRBD1 matching over 9 bases. The V gene end was trimmed by 2 bases and the J gene end by 11 bases; junction bases not matched to a gene: 7. There are 14 residues in the CDR3. CDR1 and CDR2 (germline): MNHNY, SVGAGI (reference sequence).

The chain joins TRBV7-8 to TRBJ1-5; 7 bases match TRBD1. The trim removed 4 bases at V and 0 bases at J, leaving 15 bases unmatched. The CDR3 runs to 19 residues. Germline CDR1 SGHVS, CDR2 FQNEAQ. This chain's CDR3 is CASSSTSRQGGPSNQPQHF. In DNA form, the CDR3 reads TGTGCCAGCAGCTCCACCTCCCGACAGGGAGGCCCTAGCAATCAGCCCCAGCATTTT.

This chain links TRBV6-5 with TRBJ1-2; D remains ambiguous. The germline V gene has CDR1 MNHEY and CDR2 SVGAGI. Deletions cut 6 bases from V and 4 bases from J, with 12 bases between. The CDR3 is 13 amino acids. The CDR3 bases are TGTGCCAGCAGCCTACACAGCCTCTATGGCTACACCTTC. Its protein is CASSLHSLYGYTF.

This chain connects TRBV29-1 to TRBJ2-7; D is possibly TRBD1 (6 bases). Germline values: CDR1 SQVTM, CDR2 ANQGSEA. V was trimmed by 8 bases and J by 6 bases, leaving 23 bases between them. The CDR3 is 14 amino acids. CDR3 amino acids: CSIQEQGFGFEQYF. The CDR3 coding sequence is TGCAGCATCCAGGAACAGGGTTTCGGCTTCGAGCAGTACTTC.

J is TRBJ2-3 and V is TRBV5-1, with TRBD1 matching 8 bases. This CDR3 spans 15 amino acids. Looked up from germline, CDR1 is SGHRS and CDR2 is YFSETQ. With 3 bases clipped from V and 1 base from J, the junction kept 4 bases outside the gene matches. The CDR3 nucleotides read TGCGCCAGCAGCTACGACAGGGGCGGCACAGATACGCAGTATTTT. Protein product: CASSYDRGGTDTQYF.

A few counts support this clone. The chain uses TRBV19 and TRBJ1-5; TRBD1 agrees at 8 bases. The CDR3 consists of 15 residues. Germline CDR1 and CDR2: LNHDA and SQIVND (reference sequence). V lost 7 bases, J lost 4 bases, and 9 bases stayed unmatched. CDR3 residues: CASIPGQGPNQPQHF. CDR3 coding DNA: TGTGCCAGTATCCCCGGACAGGGTCCAAATCAGCCCCAGCATTTT.

This chain connects TRBV25-1 to TRBJ2-2, with TRBD1 matching over 7 bases. Germline assignment: CDR1 MGHDK and CDR2 SYGVNS. Losses at the gene ends were 6 bases for V and 5 bases for J; bases not matched to a gene: 6. This CDR3 has 14 residues. CDR3 sequence: CASSRTGGTGELFF. The CDR3 region has the DNA TGTGCCAGCAGCCGGACAGGCGGGACCGGGGAGCTGTTTTTT.

The V gene is TRBV6-1, the J gene TRBJ2-4, with D perhaps TRBD1 (6 bases). The germline gives CDR1 MNHNS, CDR2 SASEGT. The CDR3 loop spans 13 amino acids. The ends were cut back, 2 bases at V and 8 bases at J, with 10 bases in the middle. The CDR3 nucleotides are TGTGCCAGCAGTGAAACCAGGGGATACATTCAGTACTTC. It yields the protein CASSETRGYIQYF.

The V call is TRBV15, the J call TRBJ2-1; D is possibly TRBD2 (5 bases). CDR1 is LNHNV, CDR2 YYDKDF, per germline (reference sequence). Deletions cut 4 bases from V and 1 base from J, with 17 bases between. The CDR3 covers 17 residues. The CDR3 DNA reads as TGTGCCACCAGCAAGGGCTTCCAACCGGGGTCCTACAATGAGCAGTTCTTC. Translating it yields CATSKGFQPGSYNEQFF.

CDR3 amino acids: CSVGTSYEQYF. DNA for the CDR3: TGCAGCGTAGGGACTAGCTACGAGCAGTACTTC. The rearrangement joins TRBV29-1 to TRBJ2-7, with TRBD2 matching 8 bases. This CDR3 region has 11 residues. Per the germline V gene, CDR1 is SQVTM and CDR2 is ANQGSEA. V lost 6 bases, J lost 3 bases, and 1 base stayed unmatched.

This chain connects TRBV4-2 to TRBJ2-7, with 8 positions matching TRBD1. CDR3 size: 15 residues. Trimming removed 3 bases from V and 4 bases from J; junction bases left unmatched: 8. Germline values: CDR1 LGHNA, CDR2 YNFKEQ. CDR3 protein: CASSQAARGLYEQYF. In DNA form, the CDR3 reads TGTGCCAGCAGCCAGGCGGCCAGGGGGCTATACGAGCAGTACTTC.

This clone was recorded only once. The chain couples TRBV6-5 to TRBJ1-1, with 9 bases identical to TRBD1. V trimming: 5 bases; J trimming: 3 bases; junction bases outside the gene matches: 7. The V gene's germline CDR1 is MNHEY and CDR2 SVGAGI. The CDR3 is 15 residues long. In nucleotides, the CDR3 is TGTGCCAGCAGTCGGAAGACAGGGGGGGACACTGAAGCTTTCTTT. As protein: CASSRKTGGDTEAFF.

The V gene is TRBV28, the J gene TRBJ2-5; the D is unclear. V lost 6 bases and J 2 bases, leaving 4 bases between the germline ends. Looked up from germline, CDR1 is MDHEN and CDR2 is SYDVKM. The CDR3 sequence is 11 residues long. The CDR3 region has the DNA TGTGCCAGCAGCCCTCAAGAGACCCAGTACTTC. Translating gives CASSPQETQYF.

V gene TRBV9 combines with J gene TRBJ2-5; 11 nucleotides match TRBD2. Trimming removed 0 bases from V and 5 bases from J; junction bases left unmatched: 6. This CDR3 is 16 amino acids long. Germline CDR1 is SGDLS and CDR2 is YYNGEE. Here the CDR3 DNA reads TGTGCCAGCAGCGTAGTTAGCGGGGGGGCGGGGGAGACCCAGTACTTC. Its protein is CASSVVSGGAGETQYF. The complete variable domain, with remaining parts taken from reference TRBV9 and TRBJ2-5, reads DSGVTQTPKHLITATGQRVTLRCSPRSGDLSVYWYQQSLDQGLQFLIQYYNGEERAKGNILERFSAQQFPDLHSELNLSSLELGDSALYFCASSVVSGGAGETQYFGPGTRLLVL.

V is TRBV4-2 and J is TRBJ2-7; 14 bases line up with TRBD2. This CDR3 region has 15 residues. CDR1 LGHNA and CDR2 YNFKEQ come from the germline V gene. Trimming removed 4 bases from V and 2 bases from J; junction bases left unmatched: 1. The CDR3 DNA follows: TGTGCCAGCAGCCCGGGACTAGCGGGAGCCTACGAGCAGTACTTC. It is translated as CASSPGLAGAYEQYF.

In this sample, this clone turned up a few times. The chain joins TRBV29-1 to TRBJ2-1; perhaps TRBD2 as D (7 bases). The germline V gene has CDR1 SQVTM and CDR2 ANQGSEA. The CDR3 runs 17 residues. Deletions cut 0 bases from V and 0 bases from J, with 15 bases between. CDR3 sequence: CSVEDGGGLSSYNEQFF. CDR3 nucleotides: TGCAGCGTTGAAGATGGGGGGGGGCTGAGCTCCTACAATGAGCAGTTCTTC.

The V gene is TRBV29-1, the J gene TRBJ2-3, with TRBD2 identical over 10 bases. The CDR3 covers 14 residues. Germline values: CDR1 SQVTM, CDR2 ANQGSEA. V was pared by 4 bases and J by 3 bases, with 4 bases of the junction left unmatched. CDR3 region: CSVVRTSGTDTQYF. The CDR3 bases are TGCAGCGTTGTCCGGACTAGCGGTACAGATACGCAGTATTTT.

The chain couples TRBV12-5 to TRBJ1-1, with 8 nucleotides matching TRBD1. Trimming at V came to 4 bases and at J to 4 bases, leaving 2 bases not matched to a gene. The CDR3 consists of 13 residues. In germline, CDR1 is LGHNT, CDR2 FRNRAP. CDR3 residues: CASGYQGATEAFF. The CDR3 DNA follows: TGTGCTAGTGGTTATCAGGGGGCCACTGAAGCTTTCTTT.

The CDR3 sequence is CASSWGTSRFTDTQYF. The CDR3 DNA is TGTGCCAGCAGCTGGGGGACTAGCCGCTTTACAGATACGCAGTATTTT. The chain combines TRBV11-2 with TRBJ2-3; TRBD2 matches at 9 bases. V shed 4 bases and J 3 bases; nucleotides not matched to a gene: 8. Looked up from germline, CDR1 is SGHAT and CDR2 is FQNNGV. The CDR3 spans 16 residues. Complete variable domain (other parts from reference TRBV11-2 and TRBJ2-3): EAGVAQSPRYKIIEKRQSVAFWCNPISGHATLYWYQQILGQGPKLLIQFQNNGVVDDSQLPKDRFSAERLKGVDSTLKIQPAKLEDSAVYLCASSWGTSRFTDTQYFGPGTRLTVL.

This chain joins TRBV4-3 and TRBJ2-5; TRBD2 agrees at 8 bases. The CDR3 consists of 16 residues. The V segment lost 0 bases and the J segment 5 bases; nucleotides outside the gene matches: 8. Germline CDR1 reads LGHNA; CDR2 reads YSLEER. The CDR3 DNA reads TGCGCCAGCAGCCAAGATGGGAGCGGGAGTGTGGAGACCCAGTACTTC. Translation: CASSQDGSGSVETQYF.